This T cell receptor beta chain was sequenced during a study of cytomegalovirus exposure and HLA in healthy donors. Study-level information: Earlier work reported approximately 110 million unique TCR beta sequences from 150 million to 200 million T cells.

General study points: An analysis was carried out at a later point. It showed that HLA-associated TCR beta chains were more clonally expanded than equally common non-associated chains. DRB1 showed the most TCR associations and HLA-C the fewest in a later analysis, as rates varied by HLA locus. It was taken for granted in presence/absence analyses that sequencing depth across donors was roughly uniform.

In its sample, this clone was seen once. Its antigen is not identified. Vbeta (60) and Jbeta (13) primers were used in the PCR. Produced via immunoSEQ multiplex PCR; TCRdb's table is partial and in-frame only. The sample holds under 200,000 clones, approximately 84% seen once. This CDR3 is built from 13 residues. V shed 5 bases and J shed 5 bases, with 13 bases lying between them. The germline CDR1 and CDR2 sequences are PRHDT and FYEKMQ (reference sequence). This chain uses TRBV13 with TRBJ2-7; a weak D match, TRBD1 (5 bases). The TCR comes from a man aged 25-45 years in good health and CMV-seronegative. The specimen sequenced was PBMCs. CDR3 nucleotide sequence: TGTGCCAGCAGCACCCAGGGAACTGACGAGCAGTACTTC. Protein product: CASSTQGTDEQYF.